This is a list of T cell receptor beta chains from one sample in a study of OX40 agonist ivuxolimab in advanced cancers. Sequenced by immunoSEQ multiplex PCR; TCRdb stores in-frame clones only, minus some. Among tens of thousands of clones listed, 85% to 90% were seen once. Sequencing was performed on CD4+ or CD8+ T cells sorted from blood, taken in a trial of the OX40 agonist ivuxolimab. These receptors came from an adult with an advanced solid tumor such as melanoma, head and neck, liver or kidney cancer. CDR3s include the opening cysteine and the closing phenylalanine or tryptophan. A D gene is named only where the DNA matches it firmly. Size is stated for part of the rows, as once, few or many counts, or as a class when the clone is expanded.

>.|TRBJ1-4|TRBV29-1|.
CSVTNSEKLFF
TGCAGCGTTACCAACAGTGAAAAACTGTTTTTT
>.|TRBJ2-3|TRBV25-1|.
CASSRRGSTDTQYF
TGTGCCAGCAGTAGAAGGGGGTCCACAGATACGCAGTATTTT
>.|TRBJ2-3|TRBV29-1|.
CSGDPSTDTQYF
TGCAGCGGCGATCCTAGCACAGATACGCAGTATTTT
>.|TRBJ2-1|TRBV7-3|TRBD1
CASSTTGTGGYNEQFF
TGTGCCAGCAGCACGACCGGGACAGGGGGATACAATGAGCAGTTCTTC
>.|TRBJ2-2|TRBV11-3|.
CASSEGAGVSVELFF
TGTGCCAGCAGCGAGGGGGCGGGAGTGAGTGTGGAGCTGTTTTTT
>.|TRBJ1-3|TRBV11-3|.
CASSLDGNTIYF
TGTGCCAGCAGCTTAGATGGAAACACCATATATTTT
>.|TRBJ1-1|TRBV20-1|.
CSARDKDEAFF
TGCAGTGCTAGAGATAAGGATGAAGCTTTCTTT
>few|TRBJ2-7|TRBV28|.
CASRTKNEQYF
TGTGCCAGCAGAACGAAGAACGAGCAGTACTTC
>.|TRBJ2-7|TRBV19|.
CASSIQRTYEQYF
TGTGCCAGTAGTATCCAGCGCACCTACGAGCAGTACTTC
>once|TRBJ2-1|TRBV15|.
CATSRGGRGLGSYNEQFF
TGTGCCACCAGCAGAGGTGGCAGGGGTTTGGGTAGCTACAATGAGCAGTTCTTC
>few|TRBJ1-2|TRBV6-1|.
CASSENGRPGGYTF
TGTGCCAGCAGTGAAAATGGACGCCCCGGGGGCTACACCTTC
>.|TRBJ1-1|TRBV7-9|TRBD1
CASSPRDRGDTEAFF
TGTGCCAGCAGCCCAAGGGACAGGGGGGACACTGAAGCTTTCTTT
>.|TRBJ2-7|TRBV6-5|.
CASSLGLTYEQYF
TGTGCCAGCAGCCTAGGGTTAACCTACGAGCAGTACTTC
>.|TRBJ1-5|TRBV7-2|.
CASGDQPQHF
TGTGCCAGCGGTGATCAGCCCCAGCATTTT
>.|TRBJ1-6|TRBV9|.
CASSRDYSPLHF
TGTGCCAGCAGTCGAGATTATTCACCCCTCCACTTT
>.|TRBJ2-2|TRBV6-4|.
CASSETLLGSSGELFF
TGTGCCAGCAGCGAAACCCTCCTAGGGTCGAGCGGGGAGCTGTTTTTT
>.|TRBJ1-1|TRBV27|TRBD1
CASSLGQGNRNTEAFF
TGTGCCAGCAGTTTAGGACAGGGCAATCGGAACACTGAAGCTTTCTTT
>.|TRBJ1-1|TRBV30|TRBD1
CAWTHRGRMNTEAFF
TGTGCCTGGACCCACAGGGGACGGATGAACACTGAAGCTTTCTTT
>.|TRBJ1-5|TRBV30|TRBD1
CAWSADRVFQPQHF
TGTGCCTGGAGTGCGGACAGGGTTTTCCAGCCCCAGCATTTT
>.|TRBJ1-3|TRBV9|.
CASSPGTDSGNTIYF
TGTGCCAGCAGCCCAGGGACGGACTCTGGAAACACCATATATTTT
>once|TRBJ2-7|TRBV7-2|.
CASSLDDFYEQYF
TGTGCCAGCAGCTTAGACGATTTCTACGAGCAGTACTTC
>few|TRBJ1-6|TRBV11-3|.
CASSLLVSSPLHF
TGTGCCAGCAGCTTACTGGTGAGCTCACCCCTCCACTTT
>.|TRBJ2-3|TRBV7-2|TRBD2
CASSRGGSTDTQYF
TGTGCCAGCAGCCGGGGGGGGAGCACAGATACGCAGTATTTT
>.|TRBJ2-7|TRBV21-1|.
CASSTHRTGDSSYEQYF
TGTGCCAGCAGCACGCACCGGACGGGCGACAGCTCCTACGAGCAGTACTTC